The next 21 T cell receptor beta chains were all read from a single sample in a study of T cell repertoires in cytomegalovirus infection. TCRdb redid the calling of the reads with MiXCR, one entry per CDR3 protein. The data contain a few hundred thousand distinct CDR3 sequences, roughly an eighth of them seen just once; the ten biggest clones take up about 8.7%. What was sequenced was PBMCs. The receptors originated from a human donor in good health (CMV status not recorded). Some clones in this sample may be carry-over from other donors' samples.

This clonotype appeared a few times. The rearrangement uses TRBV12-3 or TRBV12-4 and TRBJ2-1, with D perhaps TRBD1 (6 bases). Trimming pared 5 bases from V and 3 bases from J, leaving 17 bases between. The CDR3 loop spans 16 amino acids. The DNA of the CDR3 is TGTGCCAGCAGTCACGGATCAGGGGCTGTCTACAATGAGCAGTTCTTC. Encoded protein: CASSHGSGAVYNEQFF.

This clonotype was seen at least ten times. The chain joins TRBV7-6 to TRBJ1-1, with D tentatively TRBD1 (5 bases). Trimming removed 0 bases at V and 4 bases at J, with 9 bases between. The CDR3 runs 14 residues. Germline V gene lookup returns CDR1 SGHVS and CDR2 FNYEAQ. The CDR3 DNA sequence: TGTGCCAGCAGCTTAGCGCGAGGGGCCACTGAAGCTTTCTTT. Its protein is CASSLARGATEAFF.

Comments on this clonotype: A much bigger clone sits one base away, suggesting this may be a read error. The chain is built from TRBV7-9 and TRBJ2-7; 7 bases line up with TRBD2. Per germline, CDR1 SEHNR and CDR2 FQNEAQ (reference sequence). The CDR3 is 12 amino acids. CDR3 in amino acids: CVSSPSGYEQYF. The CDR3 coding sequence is TGTGTCAGCAGCCCTAGCGGATACGAGCAGTACTTC.

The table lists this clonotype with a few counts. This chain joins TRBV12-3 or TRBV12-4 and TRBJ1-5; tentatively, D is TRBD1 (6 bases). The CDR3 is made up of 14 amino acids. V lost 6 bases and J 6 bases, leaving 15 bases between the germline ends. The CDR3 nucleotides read TGTGCCAGCAGGCTACAGGGAGGGCCTCAGCCCCAGCATTTT. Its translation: CASRLQGGPQPQHF.

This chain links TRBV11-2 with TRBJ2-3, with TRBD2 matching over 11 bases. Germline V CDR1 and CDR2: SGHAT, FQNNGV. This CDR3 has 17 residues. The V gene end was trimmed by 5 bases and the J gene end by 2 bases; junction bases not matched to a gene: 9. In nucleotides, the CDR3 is TGTGCCAGCAGCCACCGGACTAGCGGGCCCTTCACAGATACGCAGTATTTT. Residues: CASSHRTSGPFTDTQYF.

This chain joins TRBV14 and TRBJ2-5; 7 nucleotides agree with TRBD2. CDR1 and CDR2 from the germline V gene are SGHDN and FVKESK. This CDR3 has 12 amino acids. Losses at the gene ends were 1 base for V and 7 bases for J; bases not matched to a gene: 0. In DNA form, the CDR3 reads TGTGCCAGCAGCCAAGGGGAGGGGACCCAGTACTTC. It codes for CASSQGEGTQYF.

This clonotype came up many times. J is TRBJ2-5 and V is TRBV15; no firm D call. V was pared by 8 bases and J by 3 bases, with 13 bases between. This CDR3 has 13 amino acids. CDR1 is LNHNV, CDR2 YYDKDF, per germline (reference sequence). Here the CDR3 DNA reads TGTGCCACCCGCCGCCACGGAGAAGAGACCCAGTACTTC. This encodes CATRRHGEETQYF. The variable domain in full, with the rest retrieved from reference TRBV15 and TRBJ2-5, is DAMVIQNPRYQVTQFGKPVTLSCSQTLNHNVMYWYQQKSSQAPKLLFHYYDKDFNNEADTPDNFQSRRPNTSFCFLDIRSPGLGDTAMYLCATRRHGEETQYFGPGTRLLVL.

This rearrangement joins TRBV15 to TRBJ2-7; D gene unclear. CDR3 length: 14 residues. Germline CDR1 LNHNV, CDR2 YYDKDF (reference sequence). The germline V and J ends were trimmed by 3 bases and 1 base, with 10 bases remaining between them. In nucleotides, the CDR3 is TGTGCCACCAGCAGGGCCCAGAGGTCCTACGAGCAGTACTTC. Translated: CATSRAQRSYEQYF.

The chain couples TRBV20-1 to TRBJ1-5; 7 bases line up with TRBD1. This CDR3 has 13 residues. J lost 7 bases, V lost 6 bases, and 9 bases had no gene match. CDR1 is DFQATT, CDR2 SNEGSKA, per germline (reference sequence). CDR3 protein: CSAPDRRDQPQHF. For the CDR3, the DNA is TGCAGTGCCCCGGACAGGAGGGACCAGCCCCAGCATTTT.

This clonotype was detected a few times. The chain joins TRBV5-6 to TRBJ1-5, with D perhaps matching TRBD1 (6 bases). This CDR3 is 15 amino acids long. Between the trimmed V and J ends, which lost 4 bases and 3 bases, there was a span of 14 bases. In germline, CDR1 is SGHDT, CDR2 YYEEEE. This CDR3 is CASSPLRTANQPQHF. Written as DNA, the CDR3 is TGTGCCAGCAGCCCCCTCCGGACAGCCAATCAGCCCCAGCATTTT.

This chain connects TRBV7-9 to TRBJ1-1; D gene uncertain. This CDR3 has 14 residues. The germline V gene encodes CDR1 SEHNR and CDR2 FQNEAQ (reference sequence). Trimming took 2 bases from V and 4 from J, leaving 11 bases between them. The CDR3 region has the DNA TGTGCCAGCAGCTTAACCCCTGGGCGCACTGAAGCTTTCTTT. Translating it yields CASSLTPGRTEAFF.

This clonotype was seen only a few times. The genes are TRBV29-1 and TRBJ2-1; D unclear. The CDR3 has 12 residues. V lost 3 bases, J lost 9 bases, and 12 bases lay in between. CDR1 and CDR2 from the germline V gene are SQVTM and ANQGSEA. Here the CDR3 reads CSVESRWREQFF. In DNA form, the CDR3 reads TGCAGCGTTGAGTCCCGGTGGCGTGAGCAGTTCTTC.

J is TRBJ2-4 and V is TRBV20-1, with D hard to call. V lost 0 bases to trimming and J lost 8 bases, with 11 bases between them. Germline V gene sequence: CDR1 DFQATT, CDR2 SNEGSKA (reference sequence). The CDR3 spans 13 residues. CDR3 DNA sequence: TGCAGTGCTAGAGATCAAGGTCCAGACATTCAGTACTTC. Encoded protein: CSARDQGPDIQYF.

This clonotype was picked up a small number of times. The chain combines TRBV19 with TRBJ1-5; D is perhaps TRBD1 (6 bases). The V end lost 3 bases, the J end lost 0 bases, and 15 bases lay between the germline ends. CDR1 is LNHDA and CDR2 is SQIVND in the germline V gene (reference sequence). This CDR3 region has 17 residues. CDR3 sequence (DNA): TGTGCCAGTAGTATTCCCGCCGGACAGTTTAGCAATCAGCCCCAGCATTTT. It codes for CASSIPAGQFSNQPQHF.

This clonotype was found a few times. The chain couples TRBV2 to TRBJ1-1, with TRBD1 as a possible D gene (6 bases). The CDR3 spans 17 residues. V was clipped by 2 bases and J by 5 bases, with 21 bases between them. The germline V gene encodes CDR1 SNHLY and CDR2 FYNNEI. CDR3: CASSENPTGLGGTEAFF. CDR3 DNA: TGTGCCAGCAGTGAAAACCCTACAGGGCTCGGCGGGACTGAAGCTTTCTTT.

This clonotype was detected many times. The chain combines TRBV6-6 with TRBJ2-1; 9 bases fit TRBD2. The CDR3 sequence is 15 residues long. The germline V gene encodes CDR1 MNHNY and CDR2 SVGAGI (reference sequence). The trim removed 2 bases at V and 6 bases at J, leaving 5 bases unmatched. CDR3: CASSYGLAGSNEQFF. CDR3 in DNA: TGTGCCAGCAGTTACGGCCTAGCGGGGTCCAATGAGCAGTTCTTC.

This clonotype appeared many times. The CDR3 spells CASSPLSGRSYNEQFF. The CDR3 nucleotides are TGTGCCAGCAGCCCCCTGAGCGGGCGCTCCTACAATGAGCAGTTCTTC. The chain recombines TRBV7-2 with TRBJ2-1; TRBD2 might be the D (6 bases). This CDR3 comprises 16 residues. Germline CDR1 reads SGHTA; CDR2 reads FQGNSA. V was trimmed by 5 bases and J by 0 bases, leaving 14 bases between them.

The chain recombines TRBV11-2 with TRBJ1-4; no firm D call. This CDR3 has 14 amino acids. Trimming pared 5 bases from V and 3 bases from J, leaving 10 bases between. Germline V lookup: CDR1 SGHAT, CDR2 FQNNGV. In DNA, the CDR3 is TGTGCCAGCAGCCCTAGGATGGCTAATGAAAAACTGTTTTTT. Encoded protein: CASSPRMANEKLFF.

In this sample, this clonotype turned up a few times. The CDR3 DNA is TGTGCCAGCAGCCTAACGACAGGGTACAACACCGGGGAGCTGTTTTTT. This translates into CASSLTTGYNTGELFF. The chain combines TRBV14 with TRBJ2-2; 7 bases are shared with TRBD1. Germline-derived CDR1 and CDR2 are SGHDN and FVKESK. J gave up 2 bases and V 4 bases, and 7 bases lay outside the gene matches. The CDR3 has 16 amino acids.

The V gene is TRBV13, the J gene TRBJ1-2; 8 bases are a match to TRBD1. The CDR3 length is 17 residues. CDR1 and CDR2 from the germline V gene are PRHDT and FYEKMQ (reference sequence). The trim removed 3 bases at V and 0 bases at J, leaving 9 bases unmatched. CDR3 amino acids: CASSLRGQAFSNYGYTF. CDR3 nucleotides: TGTGCCAGCAGCTTGAGGGGACAGGCCTTTTCTAACTATGGCTACACCTTC.

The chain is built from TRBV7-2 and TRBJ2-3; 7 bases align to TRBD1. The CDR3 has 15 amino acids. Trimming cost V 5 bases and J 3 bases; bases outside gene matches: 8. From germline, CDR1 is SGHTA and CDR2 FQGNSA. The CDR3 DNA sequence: TGTGCCAGCAGCCCCTGGGACAGCCCGACAGATACGCAGTATTTT. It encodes CASSPWDSPTDTQYF.